The text below deals with one T cell receptor (beta chain). Its antigen remains unidentified. The investigators split CD4+ cells into a CD45RA+ naive subset and a CD45RA-negative memory subset. This sample stems from a study of shared clonotypes between healthy human individuals. Study conclusions and caveats: Rarefaction showed sorted-subset sequencing was incomplete despite large depth. Naive CD4 clonotypes overlapped across a handful of donors at about 5.2%. Measured sharing among donors was expected to vary with sequencing depth.

Clones were sequenced by immunoSEQ multiplex PCR, and TCRdb holds only the in-frame ones, with some missing. This sample has roughly 680,000 clones; roughly 72% occur once, and the top ten carry around 1.7%. V lost 6 bases, J lost 4 bases, and 9 bases lay in between. The CDR3 is 12 residues long. CDR1 is KGHSH and CDR2 is LQKENI in the germline V gene. The origin of this receptor is a woman under 40 in good health. The chain carries TRBV18 and TRBJ2-5, with D maybe TRBD1 (5 bases). What was sequenced was memory CD4+ T cells sorted from blood. The sample's subset: CD45RA-negative fraction. CDR3 in DNA: TGTGCCAGCTCTCCAGACAGAGAGACCCAGTACTTC. Protein: CASSPDRETQYF.